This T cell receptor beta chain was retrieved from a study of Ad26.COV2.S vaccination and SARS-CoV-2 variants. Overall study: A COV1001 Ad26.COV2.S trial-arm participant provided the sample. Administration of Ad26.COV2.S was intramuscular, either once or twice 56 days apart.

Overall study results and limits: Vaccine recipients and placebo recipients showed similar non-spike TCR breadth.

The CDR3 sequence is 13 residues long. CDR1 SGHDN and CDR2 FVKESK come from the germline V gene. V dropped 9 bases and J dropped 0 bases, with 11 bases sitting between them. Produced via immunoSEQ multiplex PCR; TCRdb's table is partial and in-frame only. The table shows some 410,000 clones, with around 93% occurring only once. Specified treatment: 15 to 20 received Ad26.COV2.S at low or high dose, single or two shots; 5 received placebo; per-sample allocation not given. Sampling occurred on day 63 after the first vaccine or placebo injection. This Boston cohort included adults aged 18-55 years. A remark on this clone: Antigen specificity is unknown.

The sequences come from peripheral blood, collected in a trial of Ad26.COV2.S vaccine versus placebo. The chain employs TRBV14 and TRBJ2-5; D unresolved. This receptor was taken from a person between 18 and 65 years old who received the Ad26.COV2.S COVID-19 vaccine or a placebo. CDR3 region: CASASVNQETQYF. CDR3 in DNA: TGTGCCAGTGCCTCAGTCAACCAAGAGACCCAGTACTTC.